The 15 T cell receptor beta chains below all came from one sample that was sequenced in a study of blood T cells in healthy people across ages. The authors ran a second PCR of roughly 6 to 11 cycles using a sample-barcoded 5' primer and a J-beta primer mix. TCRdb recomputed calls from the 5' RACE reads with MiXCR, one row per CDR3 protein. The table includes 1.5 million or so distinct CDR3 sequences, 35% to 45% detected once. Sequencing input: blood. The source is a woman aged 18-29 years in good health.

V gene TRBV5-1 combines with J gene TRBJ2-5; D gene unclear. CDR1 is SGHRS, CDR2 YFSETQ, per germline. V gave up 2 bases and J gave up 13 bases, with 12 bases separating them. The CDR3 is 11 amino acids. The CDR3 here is CASSFGSWRYF. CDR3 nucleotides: TGCGCCAGCAGCTTCGGATCCTGGAGGTACTTC. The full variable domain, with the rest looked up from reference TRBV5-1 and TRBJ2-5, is KAGVTQTPRYLIKTRGQQVTLSCSPISGHRSVSWYQQTPGQGLQFLFEYFSETQRNKGNFPGRFSGRQFSNSRSEMNVSTLELGDSALYLCASSFGSWRYFGPGTRLLVL.

For the CDR3, the DNA is TGTGCCAGCAGCTTAGTTGGAGGGATGAGCAATCAGCCCCAGCATTTT. It yields the protein CASSLVGGMSNQPQHF. The chain combines TRBV7-2 with TRBJ1-5; D gene unclear. The V end lost 1 base, the J end lost 1 base, and 11 bases lay between the germline ends. The CDR3 length is 16 residues. Germline V gene lookup returns CDR1 SGHTA and CDR2 FQGNSA.

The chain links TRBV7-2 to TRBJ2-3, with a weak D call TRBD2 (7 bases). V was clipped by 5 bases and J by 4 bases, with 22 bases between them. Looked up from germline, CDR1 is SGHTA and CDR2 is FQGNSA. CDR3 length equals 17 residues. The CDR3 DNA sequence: TGTGCCAGCAGCCCAGGACGCGGGCGGGGGCTATCAGATACGCAGTATTTT. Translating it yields CASSPGRGRGLSDTQYF.

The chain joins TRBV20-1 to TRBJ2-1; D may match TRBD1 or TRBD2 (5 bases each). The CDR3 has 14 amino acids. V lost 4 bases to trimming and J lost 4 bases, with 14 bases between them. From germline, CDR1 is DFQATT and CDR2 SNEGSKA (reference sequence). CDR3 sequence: CSATGRVSYNEQFF. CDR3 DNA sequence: TGCAGTGCTACGGGACGGGTTTCTTACAATGAGCAGTTCTTC.

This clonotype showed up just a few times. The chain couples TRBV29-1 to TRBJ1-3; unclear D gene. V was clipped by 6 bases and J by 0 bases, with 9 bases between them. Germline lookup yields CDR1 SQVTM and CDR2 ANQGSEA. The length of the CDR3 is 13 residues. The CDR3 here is CSVQGRSGNTIYF. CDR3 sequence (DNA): TGCAGCGTCCAAGGGCGCTCTGGAAACACCATATATTTT.

The CDR3 nucleotides read TGTGCCAGCAGCTTAACAGTCTGGGCCAGCACCAACTCCTACGAGCAGTACTTC. Amino acids: CASSLTVWASTNSYEQYF. The V call is TRBV7-2, the J call TRBJ2-7; unclear D gene. The CDR3 loop spans 18 amino acids. The V and J ends lost 2 bases and 0 bases respectively, with 20 bases between them. The germline V gene has CDR1 SGHTA and CDR2 FQGNSA.

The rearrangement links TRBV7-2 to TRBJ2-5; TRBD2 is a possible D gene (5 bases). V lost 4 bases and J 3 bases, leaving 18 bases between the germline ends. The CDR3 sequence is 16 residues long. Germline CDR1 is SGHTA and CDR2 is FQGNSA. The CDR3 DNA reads TGTGCCAGCAGCTCACCTAGGAGGCAGGTCGAAGAGACCCAGTACTTC. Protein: CASSSPRRQVEETQYF.

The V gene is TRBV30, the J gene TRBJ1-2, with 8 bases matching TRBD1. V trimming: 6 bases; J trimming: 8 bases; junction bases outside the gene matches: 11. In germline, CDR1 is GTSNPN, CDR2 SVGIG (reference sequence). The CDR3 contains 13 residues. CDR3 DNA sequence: TGTGCCTGCCAAGACAGGGGTGCGGGGGGCTACACCTTC. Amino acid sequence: CACQDRGAGGYTF.

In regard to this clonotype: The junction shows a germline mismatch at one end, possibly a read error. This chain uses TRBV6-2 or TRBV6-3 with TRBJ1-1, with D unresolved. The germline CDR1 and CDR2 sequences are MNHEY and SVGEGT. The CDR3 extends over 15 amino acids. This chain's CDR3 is CASTYSMFENTEAFF. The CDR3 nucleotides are TGTGCCAGCACTTACAGCATGTTTGAGAACACTGAAGCTTTCTTT.

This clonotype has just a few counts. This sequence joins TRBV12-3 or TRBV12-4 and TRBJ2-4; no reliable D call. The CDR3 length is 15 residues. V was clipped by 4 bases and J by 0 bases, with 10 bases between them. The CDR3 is CASSYDLLAKNIQYF. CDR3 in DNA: TGTGCCAGCAGTTATGATTTGTTAGCCAAAAACATTCAGTACTTC.

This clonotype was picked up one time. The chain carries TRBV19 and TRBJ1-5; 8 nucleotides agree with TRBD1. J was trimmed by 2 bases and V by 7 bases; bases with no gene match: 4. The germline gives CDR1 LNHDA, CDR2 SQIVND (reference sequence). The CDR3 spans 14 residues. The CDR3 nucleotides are TGTGCCAGTAACCTACAGGGGGGCAATCAGCCCCAGCATTTT. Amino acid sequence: CASNLQGGNQPQHF.

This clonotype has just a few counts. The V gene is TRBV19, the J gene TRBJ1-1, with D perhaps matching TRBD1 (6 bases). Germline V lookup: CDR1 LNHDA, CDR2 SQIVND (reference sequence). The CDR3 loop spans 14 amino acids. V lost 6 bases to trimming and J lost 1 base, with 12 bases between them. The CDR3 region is CASRVGGQNTEAFF. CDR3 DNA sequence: TGTGCCAGTAGAGTTGGGGGACAGAACACTGAAGCTTTCTTT.

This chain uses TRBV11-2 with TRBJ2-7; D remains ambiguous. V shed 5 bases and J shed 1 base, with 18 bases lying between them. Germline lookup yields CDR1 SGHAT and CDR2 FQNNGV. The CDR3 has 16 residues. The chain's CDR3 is CASSAHPKMGSYEQYF. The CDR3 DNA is TGTGCCAGCAGCGCACATCCCAAAATGGGATCCTACGAGCAGTACTTC.

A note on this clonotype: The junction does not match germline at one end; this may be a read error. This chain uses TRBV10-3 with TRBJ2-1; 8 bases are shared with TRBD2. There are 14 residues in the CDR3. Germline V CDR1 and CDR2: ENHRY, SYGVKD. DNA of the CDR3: TGTGCCGTCAGTGAACTAGCGGTCCGTAATGAGCAGTTCTTC. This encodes CAVSELAVRNEQFF.

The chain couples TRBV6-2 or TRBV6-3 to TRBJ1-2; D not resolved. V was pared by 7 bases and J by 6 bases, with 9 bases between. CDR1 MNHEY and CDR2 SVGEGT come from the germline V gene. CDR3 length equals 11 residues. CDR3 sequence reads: CASTQTNGYTF. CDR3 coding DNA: TGTGCCAGCACCCAGACCAATGGCTACACCTTC.